The 7 T cell receptor beta chains listed next were all sequenced from one sample in a study of T cells after yellow fever vaccination. TCRdb reprocessed the 5' RACE reads with MiXCR, giving one entry per CDR3 protein. The sample has 250,000 to 400,000 distinct CDR3 sequences; 4.1% are singletons. This specimen consisted of PBMCs, obtained 5 days after the yellow fever booster vaccination. These receptor sequences come from a man aged 18 to 29 who received the YFV17D yellow fever vaccine.

The rearrangement joins TRBV6-6 to TRBJ2-1, with D unresolved. This CDR3 spans 15 amino acids. CDR1 is MNHNY, CDR2 SVGAGI, per germline (reference sequence). V was clipped by 4 bases and J by 4 bases, with 14 bases between them. CDR3 bases: TGTGCCAGCAGTTCCCGGACGCTGGGATACAATGAGCAGTTCTTC. Protein product: CASSSRTLGYNEQFF.

This chain links TRBV10-3 with TRBJ2-1, with 9 bases identical to TRBD2. With 2 bases clipped from V and 9 bases from J, the junction kept 11 bases outside the gene matches. The CDR3 is 16 residues long. Per the germline V gene, CDR1 is ENHRY and CDR2 is SYGVKD. The CDR3 nucleotides read TGTGCCATCAGTGAGGGGATAGCGGGGGCATTGGGTGAGCAGTTCTTC. Translation: CAISEGIAGALGEQFF.

This clonotype was seen many times. The V gene is TRBV27, the J gene TRBJ2-7; TRBD1 matches at 7 bases. Germline-derived CDR1 and CDR2 are MNHEY and SMNVEV (reference sequence). V lost 5 bases, J lost 4 bases, and 8 bases stayed unmatched. The CDR3 is 14 residues long. CDR3 DNA: TGTGCCAGCAGTGACAGGGTAGGGGCGTACGAGCAGTACGTC. The encoded protein is CASSDRVGAYEQYV.

The sample holds a few counts of this clonotype. The chain recombines TRBV12-5 with TRBJ1-2; possibly TRBD1 for D (6 bases). CDR3 length equals 16 residues. Germline assignment: CDR1 LGHNT and CDR2 FRNRAP. Between the trimmed V and J ends, which lost 0 bases and 4 bases, there was a span of 15 bases. The chain's CDR3 is CASGLVQGHILYGYTF. The CDR3 region has the DNA TGTGCTAGTGGTTTGGTTCAGGGGCACATACTCTATGGCTACACCTTC.

In its sample, this clonotype was seen a few times. The rearrangement joins TRBV18 to TRBJ2-7; 9 bases fit TRBD1. Per the germline V gene, CDR1 is KGHSH and CDR2 is LQKENI. This CDR3 comprises 14 residues. Trimming took 6 bases from V and 3 from J; bases not matched to a gene: 6. In DNA form, the CDR3 reads TGTGCCAGCTCCCGCGACAGGGGGGACTACGAGCAGTACTTC. It codes for CASSRDRGDYEQYF.

Regarding this clonotype: A much larger clonotype is one base distant, so this may be a read error. The V gene is TRBV9, the J gene TRBJ2-1, with TRBD2 as a possible D gene (6 bases). There are 14 residues in the CDR3. Trimming cost V 7 bases and J 0 bases, with 11 bases left between them. Germline-derived CDR1 and CDR2 are SGDLS and YYNGEE. The CDR3 region has the DNA TGTGCCAGCGGGCGGGGCAGCTCCTACAATGAGCAGTTCTTC. This sequence encodes CASGRGSSYNEQFF.

At least ten counts were recorded for this clonotype. CDR3: CASSQAGDGYEQYF. For the CDR3, the DNA is TGTGCCAGCAGCCAAGCCGGGGATGGATACGAGCAGTACTTC. J is TRBJ2-7 and V is TRBV4-2, with D possibly matching TRBD2 (5 bases). The germline V gene encodes CDR1 LGHNA and CDR2 YNFKEQ. CDR3 length: 14 residues. The V end lost 1 base, the J end lost 4 bases, and 11 bases lay between the germline ends.